The next 24 T cell receptor beta chains were all read from a single sample in a study of neurological immune-mediated disorders. MiXCR, run by TCRdb on the 5' RACE reads, gives a single entry per CDR3 protein. The table has more than 30,000 distinct CDR3 sequences, 13% seen once. Time point reported: technical triplicate 2. Sequenced sample: CD4+ T cells from blood. The receptor source for this set is a female donor with HTLV-1-associated myelopathy (HAM/TSP).

This clonotype showed up many times. The gene calls are TRBV20-1 and TRBJ1-5; TRBD1 might be the D (6 bases). V lost 3 bases and J lost 6, with 15 bases in between. Germline V gene sequence: CDR1 DFQATT, CDR2 SNEGSKA (reference sequence). The CDR3 has 14 residues. The CDR3 is CSASQTRTVQPQHF. CDR3 DNA sequence: TGCAGTGCTAGCCAGACCAGGACAGTTCAGCCCCAGCATTTT.

This clonotype was counted at least ten times. The gene calls are TRBV2 and TRBJ2-2, with 11 bases aligning to TRBD2. The germline V gene has CDR1 SNHLY and CDR2 FYNNEI. The V gene end was trimmed by 6 bases and the J gene end by 7 bases; junction bases not matched to a gene: 7. This CDR3 is 15 amino acids long. The CDR3 DNA reads as TGTGCCAGCAGCACTAGCGGGAGTGAGGTCGGGGAGCTGTTTTTT. Its protein product is CASSTSGSEVGELFF.

This clonotype came up many times. This chain links TRBV3-1 with TRBJ2-1, with D hard to call. Trimming took 0 bases from V and 2 from J, leaving 14 bases between them. CDR3 length: 17 residues. The V gene's germline CDR1 is LGHDT and CDR2 YNNKEL (reference sequence). CDR3 region: CASSQDLGQKTYNEQFF. CDR3 sequence (DNA): TGTGCCAGCAGCCAAGATCTAGGCCAAAAGACCTACAATGAGCAGTTCTTC.

This clonotype is labeled medium-sized. CDR3 DNA: TGTGCCAGCAGTGTTACCGTTGGCGAGCAGTACTTC. As protein: CASSVTVGEQYF. The V call is TRBV25-1, the J call TRBJ2-7, with D hard to call. The CDR3 spans 12 residues. Per the germline V gene, CDR1 is MGHDK and CDR2 is SYGVNS. V dropped 4 bases and J dropped 6 bases, with 10 bases sitting between them.

This clonotype was detected ten times or more. The gene calls are TRBV11-3 and TRBJ2-7; no clear D gene. CDR3 length equals 14 residues. Trimming stripped 5 bases from V and 4 bases from J, with 15 bases between. CDR1 and CDR2 from the germline V gene are SGHNT and YENEEA. The CDR3 reads CASSPTPSHYEQYF. The CDR3 nucleotides are TGTGCCAGCAGCCCCACCCCTTCCCATTACGAGCAGTACTTC.

This clonotype was seen ten or more times. The chain couples TRBV5-1 to TRBJ2-7; the D gene is possibly TRBD1 (5 bases). The CDR3 runs to 14 residues. Germline CDR1 SGHRS, CDR2 YFSETQ. The V end was cut by 4 bases, the J end by 2 bases, with 13 bases between. In DNA, the CDR3 is TGCGCCAGCAGCGAGACAGTCTCAACCTACGAGCAGTACTTC. Residues: CASSETVSTYEQYF. The full variable domain, in which reference TRBV5-1 and TRBJ2-7 provide the parts outside the CDR3, is KAGVTQTPRYLIKTRGQQVTLSCSPISGHRSVSWYQQTPGQGLQFLFEYFSETQRNKGNFPGRFSGRQFSNSRSEMNVSTLELGDSALYLCASSETVSTYEQYFGPGTRLTVT.

Many counts were recorded for this clonotype. V is TRBV5-1 and J is TRBJ2-7, with TRBD1 matching over 10 bases. Germline V gene sequence: CDR1 SGHRS, CDR2 YFSETQ. Germline trimming cut 4 bases from V and 5 bases from J; bases unmatched to any gene: 3. The CDR3 spans 13 residues. The chain's CDR3 is CASSKDRGNEQYF. CDR3 DNA sequence: TGCGCCAGCAGCAAGGACAGGGGGAACGAGCAGTACTTC.

This clonotype occurred many times. The V call is TRBV20-1, the J call TRBJ2-7, with 13 bases that match TRBD2. The CDR3 is 17 residues long. Germline CDR1 reads DFQATT; CDR2 reads SNEGSKA (reference sequence). With V trimmed by 3 bases and J by 1 base, 9 bases remained unmatched. The chain's CDR3 is CSARGLAGSSPSYEQYF. In nucleotides, the CDR3 is TGCAGTGCTAGGGGACTAGCGGGGTCCTCCCCTTCCTACGAGCAGTACTTC.

This clonotype appeared many times. The V call is TRBV20-1, the J call TRBJ1-1; no definite D call. Per germline, CDR1 DFQATT and CDR2 SNEGSKA (reference sequence). The CDR3 extends over 13 amino acids. V lost 3 bases and J lost 0, with 8 bases in between. CDR3 in amino acids: CSASDTMNTEAFF. DNA for the CDR3: TGCAGTGCTAGTGATACTATGAACACTGAAGCTTTCTTT.

This clonotype appeared many times. The chain employs TRBV3-1 and TRBJ1-2, with TRBD1 matching over 10 bases. Germline loops: CDR1 LGHDT, CDR2 YNNKEL (reference sequence). The length of the CDR3 is 14 residues. The trim removed 1 base at V and 7 bases at J, leaving 3 bases unmatched. The CDR3 DNA reads TGTGCCAGCAGCCAAGGGGGGACAGGGGTTGGCTACACCTTC. This gives the protein CASSQGGTGVGYTF.

This clonotype was recorded many times. The chain has TRBV27 and TRBJ2-3; 8 bases agree with TRBD1. The CDR3 consists of 16 residues. The V gene end was trimmed by 1 base and the J gene end by 4 bases; junction bases not matched to a gene: 7. Germline V CDR1 and CDR2: MNHEY, SMNVEV (reference sequence). In DNA form, the CDR3 reads TGTGCCAGCAGTTTATATAGGACAGGGTGGTCAGATACGCAGTATTTT. This codes for CASSLYRTGWSDTQYF.

In its sample, this clonotype was seen a few times. The chain uses TRBV11-3 and TRBJ2-1; D remains unclear. From germline, CDR1 is SGHNT and CDR2 YENEEA. The CDR3 is 12 residues long. The V end was cut by 5 bases, the J end by 13 bases, with 15 bases between. CDR3 protein: CASSLRVPPQFF. The CDR3 DNA follows: TGTGCCAGCAGCCTCCGGGTCCCCCCCCAGTTCTTC.

The chain recombines TRBV20-1 with TRBJ1-2; 9 bases line up with TRBD1. Germline V gene lookup returns CDR1 DFQATT and CDR2 SNEGSKA (reference sequence). CDR3 size: 15 residues. The V and J ends lost 0 bases and 5 bases, in that order; junction bases with no gene match: 7. CDR3 residues: CSARDQGQGIYGYTF. The CDR3 bases are TGCAGTGCTAGAGATCAGGGACAGGGAATTTATGGCTACACCTTC.

Comments on this clonotype: At one end the junction does not follow the germline gene, possibly because of a read error. In DNA, the CDR3 is TGCGCCAGAAGCTTGGCCACCGGGAGTGGAAACACCATATATTTT. Translating it yields CARSLATGSGNTIYF. The chain couples TRBV5-1 to TRBJ1-3; the D is unclear. This CDR3 is built from 15 residues. The germline CDR1 and CDR2 sequences are SGHRS and YFSETQ.

The table lists this clonotype with many counts. The gene calls are TRBV20-1 and TRBJ1-6, with TRBD1 as a possible D gene (5 bases). The CDR3 is made up of 14 amino acids. Germline values: CDR1 DFQATT, CDR2 SNEGSKA (reference sequence). The V and J ends lost 4 bases and 7 bases respectively, with 14 bases between them. CDR3 nucleotide sequence: TGCAGTGCTACCCCGGGGACGGACAATTCACCCCTCCACTTT. Translated, it gives CSATPGTDNSPLHF.

The table lists this clonotype with many counts. The V and J genes are TRBV4-3 and TRBJ2-7; 8 bases map to TRBD2. This CDR3 contains 15 residues. V shed 5 bases, J shed 5 bases, and the junction held 11 bases outside the gene matches. Germline CDR1 and CDR2: LGHNA and YSLEER. CDR3: CASSASRGGFNEQYF. DNA of the CDR3: TGCGCCAGCAGCGCCAGCCGGGGGGGTTTTAACGAGCAGTACTTC.

This clonotype has a single count. The chain joins TRBV19 to TRBJ2-1, with 15 nucleotides matching TRBD2. Losses at the gene ends were 3 bases for V and 0 bases for J; bases not matched to a gene: 9. The germline V gene encodes CDR1 LNHDA and CDR2 SQIVND (reference sequence). The CDR3 consists of 20 residues. For the CDR3, the DNA is TGTGCCAGTAGTATCCCAGGACTAGCGGGGGGGAAGAGCTCCTACAATGAGCAGTTCTTC. Protein product: CASSIPGLAGGKSSYNEQFF.

At least ten counts were recorded for this clonotype. V usage is TRBV6-5 and J usage is TRBJ1-2; no firm D call. CDR1 MNHEY and CDR2 SVGAGI come from the germline V gene. There are 13 residues in the CDR3. Between the trimmed V and J ends, which lost 4 bases and 8 bases, there was a span of 14 bases. The CDR3 loop reads CASSSNLERGYTF. CDR3 nucleotide sequence: TGTGCCAGCAGTTCCAACCTAGAACGCGGCTACACCTTC.

This clonotype was counted at least ten times. The CDR3 reads CASSETSGGWEQYF. The CDR3 coding sequence is TGCGCCAGCAGCGAAACTAGCGGGGGTTGGGAGCAGTACTTC. V usage is TRBV5-1 and J usage is TRBJ2-7; TRBD2 matches at 11 bases. The ends lost 4 bases at V and 7 bases at J; junction bases unmatched: 7. This CDR3 contains 14 residues. From germline, CDR1 is SGHRS and CDR2 YFSETQ.

V usage is TRBV6-1 and J usage is TRBJ2-1; 12 bases are a match to TRBD2. The germline gives CDR1 MNHNS, CDR2 SASEGT. The V gene end was trimmed by 4 bases and the J gene end by 9 bases; junction bases not matched to a gene: 4. The CDR3 is 14 residues long. The CDR3 region is CASSAELAGGEQFF. The CDR3 coding sequence is TGTGCCAGCAGTGCCGAACTAGCGGGAGGTGAGCAGTTCTTC.

This clonotype was observed many times. This sequence joins TRBV3-1 and TRBJ2-1; TRBD2 is a possible D gene (6 bases). Germline-derived CDR1 and CDR2 are LGHDT and YNNKEL (reference sequence). Trimming took off 1 base at V and 3 bases at J, with 16 bases between the two ends. The CDR3 runs to 17 residues. CDR3 amino acids: CASSQGAGTVRYNEQFF. The CDR3 nucleotides read TGTGCCAGCAGCCAAGGGGCGGGGACGGTGCGCTACAATGAGCAGTTCTTC.

This chain connects TRBV10-3 to TRBJ2-6; possibly TRBD1 or TRBD2 for D (5 bases each). Looked up from germline, CDR1 is ENHRY and CDR2 is SYGVKD. The CDR3 covers 14 residues. The CDR3 is CDTSEGSGANVLTF. CDR3 sequence (DNA): TGTGACACCTCTGAGGGGTCTGGGGCCAACGTCCTGACTTTC.

This clonotype was found many times. The chain couples TRBV7-2 to TRBJ1-3; possible D gene TRBD1, 6 bases. Germline values: CDR1 SGHTA, CDR2 FQGNSA. Trimming shortened V by 5 bases and J by 2 bases, and 10 bases separated the two germline ends. This CDR3 contains 14 residues. The CDR3 sequence is CASSIYRAGNTIYF. For the CDR3, the DNA is TGTGCCAGCAGCATATACAGGGCTGGAAACACCATATATTTT.

The V and J genes are TRBV29-1 and TRBJ2-7; D is unresolved. The CDR3 spans 12 residues. Germline V gene sequence: CDR1 SQVTM, CDR2 ANQGSEA. The V end lost 3 bases, the J end lost 5 bases, and 11 bases lay between the germline ends. CDR3 amino acids: CSVERKGDEQYF. CDR3 DNA: TGCAGCGTTGAGAGAAAGGGCGACGAGCAGTACTTC.